This T cell receptor beta chain was recorded in a study of control samples from healthy donors and cancer patients. TCRdb's table, derived via immunoSEQ multiplex PCR, lists solely in-frame clones and lacks some. The repertoire holds about 150,000 clones, approximately 94% seen once, with about 5.6% in the top ten. The length of the CDR3 is 20 residues. The V gene lost 2 bases and the J gene lost 3 bases, with 28 bases spanning the gap. The germline V gene has CDR1 MDHEN and CDR2 SYDVKM. The clonotype was recovered from a man aged 35 to 55 in good health. The sample was blood. The rearrangement uses TRBV28 and TRBJ2-5; maybe TRBD1 (6 bases). CDR3 sequence: CASSLPPPPPTGIREETQYF. The CDR3, as DNA: TGTGCCAGCAGTTTACCTCCCCCCCCTCCAACAGGGATCAGGGAAGAGACCCAGTACTTC.